This T cell receptor (beta chain) was sequenced during a study of graft-versus-host responses after intestinal transplantation. About the research overall: Induction with anti-thymocyte globulin, then tacrolimus and steroids for about 3 years, was given to all recipients.

Sequenced by immunoSEQ multiplex PCR; TCRdb stores in-frame clones only, minus some. This sample has tens of thousands of clones; over 85% occur once, and the top ten carry approximately 1.1%. V was clipped by 5 bases and J by 4 bases; unmatched bases: 2. Germline V CDR1 and CDR2: SGHAT, FQNNGV. The CDR3 runs to 14 residues. A word on this clone: Its antigen is unknown.

This TCR came from a human donor who was the organ donor for an intestinal transplant. The starting material was unstimulated CD8+ T cells sorted from spleen or lymph node cells, obtained before transplant. The chain combines TRBV11-2 with TRBJ2-1, with TRBD2 matching over 10 bases. CDR3: CASSIAGGYNEQFF. The CDR3 region has the DNA TGTGCCAGCAGCATAGCGGGGGGTTACAATGAGCAGTTCTTC. The full variable domain, its missing parts supplied by reference TRBV11-2 and TRBJ2-1, is EAGVAQSPRYKIIEKRQSVAFWCNPISGHATLYWYQQILGQGPKLLIQFQNNGVVDDSQLPKDRFSAERLKGVDSTLKIQPAKLEDSAVYLCASSIAGGYNEQFFGPGTRLTVL.